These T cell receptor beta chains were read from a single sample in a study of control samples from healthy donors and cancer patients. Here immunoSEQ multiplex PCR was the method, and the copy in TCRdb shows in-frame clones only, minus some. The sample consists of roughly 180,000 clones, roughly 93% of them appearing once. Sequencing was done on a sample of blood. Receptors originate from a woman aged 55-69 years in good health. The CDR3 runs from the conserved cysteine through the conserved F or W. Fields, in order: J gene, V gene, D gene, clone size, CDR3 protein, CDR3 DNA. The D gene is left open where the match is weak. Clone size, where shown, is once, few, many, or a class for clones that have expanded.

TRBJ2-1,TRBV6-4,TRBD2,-,CASSDSHSSGGADEQFF,TGTGCCAGCAGTGACTCGCATTCTAGCGGGGGGGCCGATGAGCAGTTCTTC
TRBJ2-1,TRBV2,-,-,CASSGPDRSSYNEQFF,TGTGCCAGCAGTGGACCGGACAGAAGCTCCTACAATGAGCAGTTCTTC
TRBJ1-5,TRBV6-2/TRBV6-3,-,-,CASSKGVSNQPQHF,TGTGCCAGCAGCAAAGGTGTTAGCAATCAGCCCCAGCATTTT
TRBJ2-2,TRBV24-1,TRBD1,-,CATSGTENTGELFF,TGTGCCACCTCCGGGACAGAGAACACCGGGGAGCTGTTTTTT
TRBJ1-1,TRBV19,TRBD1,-,CASSRDRMNTEAFF,TGTGCCAGTAGTAGGGACAGGATGAACACTGAAGCTTTCTTT
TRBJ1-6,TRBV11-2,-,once,CASSLVRAGSPLHF,TGTGCCAGCAGCTTAGTTAGGGCTGGTTCACCCCTCCACTTT
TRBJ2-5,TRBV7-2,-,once,CASSFRRGQETQYF,TGTGCCAGCAGCTTTCGTCGGGGGCAAGAGACCCAGTACTTC
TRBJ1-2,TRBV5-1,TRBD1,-,CASSGGDRRGYGYTF,TGCGCCAGCAGCGGCGGGGACAGGAGAGGCTATGGCTACACCTTC
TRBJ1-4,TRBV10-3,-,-,CAISPGEKLFF,TGTGCCATCAGTCCAGGCGAAAAACTGTTTTTT
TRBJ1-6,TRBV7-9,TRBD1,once,CAARSGTGTSPLHF,TGTGCCGCCAGAAGCGGGACAGGGACCTCACCCCTCCACTTT
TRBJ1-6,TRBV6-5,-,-,CASKGGNSPLHF,TGTGCCAGCAAGGGTGGAAATTCACCCCTCCACTTT
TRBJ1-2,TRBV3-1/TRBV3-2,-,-,CASSQRGGGYTF,TGTGCCAGCAGCCAACGCGGGGGCGGCTACACCTTC
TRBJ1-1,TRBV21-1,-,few,CASTTILTNTEAFF,TGTGCCAGCACTACTATCCTGACGAACACTGAAGCTTTCTTT
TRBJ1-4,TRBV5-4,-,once,CASSLYGGVRLATNEKLFF,TGTGCCAGCAGCTTGTATGGGGGCGTACGGCTAGCAACTAATGAAAAACTGTTTTTT
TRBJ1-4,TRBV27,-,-,CASSLSAGYNEKLFF,TGTGCCAGCAGTTTATCGGCGGGTTACAATGAAAAACTGTTTTTT
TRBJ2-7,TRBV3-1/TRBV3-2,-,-,CASSRQLADEQYF,TGTGCCAGCAGCCGACAATTGGCCGACGAGCAGTACTTC
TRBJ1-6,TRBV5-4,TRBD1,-,CASSLEDRGPASPLHF,TGTGCCAGCAGCCTCGAAGACAGGGGGCCAGCTTCACCCCTCCACTTT
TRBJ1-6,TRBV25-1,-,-,CASSEPRGTAYNSPLHF,TGTGCCAGCAGTGAACCCAGGGGCACGGCTTATAATTCACCCCTCCACTTT
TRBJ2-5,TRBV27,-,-,CASSKWRDVETQYF,TGTGCCAGCAGCAAGTGGAGGGATGTTGAGACCCAGTACTTC
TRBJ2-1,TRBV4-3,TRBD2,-,CASSQGPSGDNEQFF,TGCGCCAGCAGCCAAGGCCCTAGCGGGGACAATGAGCAGTTCTTC
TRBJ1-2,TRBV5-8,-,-,CASSFGFKEEGFYYGYTF,TGTGCCAGCAGCTTCGGTTTTAAAGAGGAGGGTTTTTACTATGGCTACACCTTC
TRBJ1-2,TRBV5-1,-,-,CASSSKNPTGLDNYGYTF,TGCGCCAGCAGCTCGAAAAACCCTACAGGTTTGGACAACTATGGCTACACCTTC
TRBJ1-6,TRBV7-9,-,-,CASSPGQSNSPLHF,TGTGCCAGCAGCCCAGGACAGTCCAATTCACCCCTCCACTTT
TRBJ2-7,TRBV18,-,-,CASSPAGQIFLYEQYF,TGTGCCAGCTCACCGGCGGGACAGATCTTCCTCTACGAGCAGTACTTC
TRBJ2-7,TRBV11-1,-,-,CASSLGWKNYEQYF,TGTGCCAGCAGCTTAGGATGGAAGAACTACGAGCAGTACTTC
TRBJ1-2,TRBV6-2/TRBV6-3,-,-,CASSEGGRLTYGYTF,TGTGCCAGCAGCGAGGGGGGACGGCTGACCTATGGCTACACCTTC
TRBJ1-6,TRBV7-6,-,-,CASSLGGVSDRIGPLHF,TGTGCCAGCAGCTTAGGAGGAGTATCTGATAGGATTGGACCCCTCCACTTT
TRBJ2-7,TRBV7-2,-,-,CASSLVVYEQYF,TGTGCCAGCAGCTTAGTTGTATACGAGCAGTACTTC
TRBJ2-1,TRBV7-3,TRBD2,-,CASSPGLAGGLEQFF,TGTGCCAGCAGCCCGGGACTAGCGGGGGGGCTTGAGCAGTTCTTC
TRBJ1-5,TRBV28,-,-,CASTSGSSNQPQHF,TGTGCCAGCACCTCCGGGAGTAGCAATCAGCCCCAGCATTTT
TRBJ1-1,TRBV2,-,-,CASSVARVNTEAFF,TGTGCCAGCAGTGTGGCCAGGGTGAACACTGAAGCTTTCTTT
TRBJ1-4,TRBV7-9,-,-,CASSLAAGTEEKLFF,TGTGCCAGCAGCTTAGCGGCAGGAACGGAAGAAAAACTGTTTTTT
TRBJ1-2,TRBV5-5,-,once,CASSLDGANYGYTF,TGTGCCAGCAGCTTGGACGGAGCTAACTATGGCTACACCTTC
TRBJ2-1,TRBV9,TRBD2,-,CASSGEAGGTHNEQFF,TGTGCCAGCAGCGGGGAAGCGGGGGGCACGCACAATGAGCAGTTCTTC
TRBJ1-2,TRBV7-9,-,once,CASSLEVGFGYTF,TGTGCCAGCAGCTTAGAGGTTGGGTTTGGCTACACCTTC
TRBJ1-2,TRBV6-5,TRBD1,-,CASNPTPGGAGGYTF,TGTGCCAGCAACCCAACTCCAGGGGGCGCTGGGGGCTACACCTTC
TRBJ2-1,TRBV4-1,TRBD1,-,CASRPTGVYNEQFF,TGCGCCAGCAGACCGACAGGGGTCTACAATGAGCAGTTCTTC
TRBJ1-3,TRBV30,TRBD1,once,CAWSVDRGNTIYF,TGTGCCTGGAGTGTCGACAGGGGCAACACCATATATTTT
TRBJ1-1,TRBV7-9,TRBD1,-,CASSAHPGQDTEAFF,TGTGCCAGCAGCGCCCATCCGGGACAGGACACTGAAGCTTTCTTT
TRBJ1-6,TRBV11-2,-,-,CASSFLQGSNSPLHF,TGTGCCAGCAGCTTTTTACAGGGTTCTAATTCACCCCTCCACTTT
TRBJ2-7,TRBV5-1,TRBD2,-,CASSEPGLAGGNEQYF,TGCGCCAGCAGCGAACCGGGACTAGCGGGGGGTAACGAGCAGTACTTC